This T cell receptor (beta chain) is from a study of blood T cell repertoires in COVID-19. Clones were sequenced by immunoSEQ multiplex PCR, and TCRdb holds only the in-frame ones, with some missing. The sample lists 140,000 or so clones, roughly 79% occurring once. This CDR3 has 14 residues. Germline V lookup: CDR1 SGHDT, CDR2 YYEEEE. The V gene lost 0 bases and the J gene lost 7 bases, with 13 bases spanning the gap. This sequence joins TRBV5-6 and TRBJ2-5; no clear D gene. Sequencing was performed on peripheral blood. The sequence was collected from a human donor in a cohort sampled during active COVID-19. For the CDR3, the DNA is TGTGCCAGCAGCTTGGGCGGTGGATTCAGGACCCAGTACTTC. This translates into CASSLGGGFRTQYF.